This TCR beta chain emerged from a study of T cell repertoires in cytomegalovirus infection. Study information: Epitope selection comprised recently identified HLA-C-restricted CMV epitopes and well-studied HLA-B-restricted CMV epitopes. Findings of the study overall: Dominating the ex vivo response were HLA-C-restricted CMV-specific TCR beta clonotypes.

This clonotype turned up a few times. Antigen specificity is unknown. TCRdb re-analysed the reads in MiXCR, keeping a single row per CDR3 protein. The sample gives 900,000 to 950,000 distinct CDR3 sequences, around 32% of which show up once; roughly 12% is in the top ten. The CDR3 has 12 residues. V dropped 6 bases and J dropped 4 bases, with 9 bases sitting between them. Germline assignment: CDR1 MNHNY and CDR2 SVGAGI (reference sequence). V is TRBV6-6 and J is TRBJ1-1; D not certain. This sequence originates from a human donor in good health (CMV status not recorded). Some clones in this sample may be carry-over from other donors' samples. Here the sequenced sample was cultured CD8+ T cells from PBMCs, taken from culture after CMV antigen stimulation. CDR3 loop: CASSYQLTEAFF. CDR3 in DNA: TGTGCCAGCAGCTACCAGCTCACTGAAGCTTTCTTT.